Listed below are T cell receptor beta chains from one sample, sequenced in a study of T cells in Graves' hyperthyroidism and ophthalmopathy. In TCRdb, the multiplex PCR reads were re-called with MiXCR into one record per CDR3 protein. This table has approximately 370,000 distinct CDR3 sequences, 17% appearing once. The sequenced material came from blood. The receptors were gathered from a woman younger than 45 with Graves' hyperthyroidism that later progressed to Graves' ophthalmopathy. The CDR3 runs from the conserved cysteine through the conserved F or W. Each record gives: J gene, CDR3 length, clone size, D gene, V gene, CDR3 protein, CDR3 DNA. D genes are given only for firm matches. Clone size, where shown, is once, few, many, or a class for clones that have expanded.

TRBJ1-5	16	.	.	TRBV12-3/TRBV12-4	CASSLGDGLWDQPQHF	TGTGCCAGCAGTTTAGGTGACGGATTATGGGATCAGCCCCAGCATTTT
TRBJ2-2	18	.	.	TRBV4-1	CASRRSGRDNLNTGELFF	TGCGCCAGCAGAAGATCAGGTCGGGACAACCTAAACACCGGGGAGCTGTTTTTT
TRBJ2-1	16	few	TRBD2	TRBV7-9	CASSPGGTSPYNEQFF	TGTGCCAGCAGCCCTGGGGGGACTAGCCCCTACAATGAGCAGTTCTTC
TRBJ1-2	18	.	TRBD1	TRBV11-2	CASSLFPRTGATNYGYTF	TGTGCCAGCAGCTTATTCCCCAGGACAGGGGCGACCAACTATGGCTACACCTTC
TRBJ2-7	15	.	.	TRBV20-1	CSARDYAAKSYEQYF	TGCAGTGCTAGAGATTATGCGGCAAAATCCTACGAGCAGTACTTC
TRBJ1-4	16	many	.	TRBV7-9	CASSWSAGSINEKLFF	TGTGCCAGCAGCTGGTCGGCAGGGAGCATTAATGAAAAACTGTTTTTT
TRBJ1-1	15	many	.	TRBV4-1	CASSQDRAGFTEAFF	TGCGCCAGCAGCCAAGATCGTGCGGGGTTCACTGAAGCTTTCTTT
TRBJ1-3	15	many	.	TRBV6-1	CASRPRQVLGNTIYF	TGTGCCAGCAGGCCGCGACAGGTTCTCGGAAACACCATATATTTT
TRBJ2-7	16	once	.	TRBV2	CASSEDITRGFYEQYF	TGTGCCAGCAGTGAAGATATCACTAGGGGTTTTTACGAGCAGTACTTC
TRBJ2-5	16	.	.	TRBV19	CASSIRDSRGRETQYF	TGTGCCAGTAGTATCCGGGACTCCAGAGGGAGGGAGACCCAGTACTTC
TRBJ1-2	13	many	TRBD1	TRBV27	CASSPMDRGGYTF	TGTGCCAGCAGTCCGATGGACAGGGGTGGCTACACCTTC
TRBJ2-1	13	few	.	TRBV20-1	CSARATRRDEQFF	TGCAGTGCTAGAGCGACTAGGCGGGATGAGCAGTTCTTC
TRBJ2-3	13	.	.	TRBV9	CASSVGGADTQYF	TGTGCCAGCAGCGTAGGGGGGGCCGATACGCAGTATTTT
TRBJ1-5	15	few	.	TRBV6-1	CASTLGQGDNQPQHF	TGTGCCAGCACCCTTGGGCAGGGTGATAATCAGCCCCAGCATTTT
TRBJ1-6	15	many	.	TRBV7-9	CASSPEGLINSPLHF	TGTGCCAGCAGCCCCGAAGGGCTTATTAATTCACCCCTCCACTTT